The clone carrying this T cell receptor (beta chain) was found many times. The antigen is unknown. This sample was taken from a study of response to subunit inactivated influenza vaccine. Study results and caveats: Few new T cells, the authors suggested, are recruited by each seasonal influenza vaccination.

The CDR3 covers 18 residues. From germline, CDR1 is DFQATT and CDR2 SNEGSKA (reference sequence). V lost 5 bases to trimming and J lost 0 bases; unmatched junction nucleotides: 18. Using its own MiXCR run on the RT-PCR reads, TCRdb lists one record per CDR3 protein. The sample contains about 520,000 distinct CDR3 sequences, roughly 9.7% of which appear only once. This TCR came from a man aged 45 to 65 who received an inactivated influenza vaccine. The starting material was PBMCs from blood, obtained about 40 days after vaccination. V and J are TRBV20-1 and TRBJ1-1, with 7 positions matching TRBD1. CDR3 region: CSAPRDSPSGGLNTEAFF. As DNA, the CDR3 is TGCAGTGCTCCAAGAGACAGTCCCTCAGGGGGTCTGAACACTGAAGCTTTCTTT.